This TCR beta chain was captured in a study of graft-versus-host responses after intestinal transplantation. Study in general: In this cohort, recipients had multivisceral, liver-intestinal, or isolated intestinal transplants. Whole-study results and caveats: Researchers found GvH clones in recipient marrow, and some showed up first in ileum or blood.

Clones were sequenced by immunoSEQ multiplex PCR, and TCRdb holds only the in-frame ones, with some missing. The top ten clones hold 9% of a sample with more than 13,000 clones, about 68% of them seen once. Concerning this clone itself: The antigen remains unidentified.

The starting material, graft tissue, was processed to release intraepithelial and lamina propria lymphocytes. J gave up 2 bases and V 2 bases, and 4 bases lay outside the gene matches. Germline V gene sequence: CDR1 SGDLS, CDR2 YYNGEE. This CDR3 has 15 residues. This receptor was taken from a human patient who received an intestinal transplant, so some T cells may come from the graft donor. Sequences were derived from ileum tissue, sampled just under 700 days after intestinal transplantation. The V and J genes are TRBV9 and TRBJ2-3; 8 bases align to TRBD2. CDR3 loop: CASSVGSGTTDTQYF. CDR3 nucleotide sequence: TGTGCCAGCAGCGTTGGTAGCGGGACCACAGATACGCAGTATTTT.